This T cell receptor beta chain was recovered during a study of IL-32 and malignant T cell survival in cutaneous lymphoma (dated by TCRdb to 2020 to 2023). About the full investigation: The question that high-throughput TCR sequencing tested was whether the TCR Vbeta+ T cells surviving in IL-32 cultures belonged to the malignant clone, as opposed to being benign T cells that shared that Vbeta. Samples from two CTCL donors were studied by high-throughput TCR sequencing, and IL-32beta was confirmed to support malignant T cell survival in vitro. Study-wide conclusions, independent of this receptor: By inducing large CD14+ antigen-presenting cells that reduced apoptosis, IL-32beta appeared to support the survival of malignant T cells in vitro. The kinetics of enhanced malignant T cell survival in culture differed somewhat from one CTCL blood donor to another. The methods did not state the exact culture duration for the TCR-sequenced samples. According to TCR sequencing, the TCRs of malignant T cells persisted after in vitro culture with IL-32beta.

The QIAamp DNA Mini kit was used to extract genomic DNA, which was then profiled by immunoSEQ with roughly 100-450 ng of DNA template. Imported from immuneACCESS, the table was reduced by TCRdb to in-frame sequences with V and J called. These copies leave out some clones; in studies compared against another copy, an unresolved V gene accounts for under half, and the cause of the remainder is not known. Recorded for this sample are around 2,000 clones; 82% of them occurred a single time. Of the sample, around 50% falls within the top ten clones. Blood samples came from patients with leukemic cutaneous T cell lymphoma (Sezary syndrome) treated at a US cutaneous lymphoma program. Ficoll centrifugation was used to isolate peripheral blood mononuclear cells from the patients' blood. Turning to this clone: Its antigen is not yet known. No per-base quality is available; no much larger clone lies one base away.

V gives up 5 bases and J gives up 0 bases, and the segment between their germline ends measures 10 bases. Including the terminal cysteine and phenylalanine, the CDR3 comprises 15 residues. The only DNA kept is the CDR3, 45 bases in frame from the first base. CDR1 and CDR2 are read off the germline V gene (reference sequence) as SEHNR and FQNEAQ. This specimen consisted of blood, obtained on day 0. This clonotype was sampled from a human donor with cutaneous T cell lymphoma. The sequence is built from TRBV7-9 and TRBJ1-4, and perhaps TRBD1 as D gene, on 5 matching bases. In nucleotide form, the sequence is TGTGCCAGCAGCCAGGACACTGCAACTAATGAAAAACTGTTTTTT. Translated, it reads CASSQDTATNEKLFF.